This paragraph reports one T cell receptor beta chain. Its antigen is unidentified. The data stem from a study of T cell responses to AZD1222 COVID-19 vaccine. Whole-study findings and limits: As reported, nearly half of all spike-specific TCRs target variant regions that are unmutated.

The repertoire was sequenced with immunoSEQ multiplex PCR; TCRdb's copy has only in-frame clones and lacks some. The table lists about 120,000 clones, 90% of them singletons. The CDR3 extends over 15 amino acids. The V end lost 0 bases, the J end lost 8 bases, and 15 bases lay between the germline ends. Germline-derived CDR1 and CDR2 are SGHRS and YFSETQ. The sequenced sample was peripheral blood, obtained on day 0 of MenACWY control vaccination. The sequence was collected from an adult in good health. The chain links TRBV5-1 to TRBJ2-1, with D possibly matching TRBD1 (5 bases). The CDR3 loop is CASSLDGAAWDEQFF. In DNA, the CDR3 is TGCGCCAGCAGCTTGGATGGGGCAGCTTGGGATGAGCAGTTCTTC.